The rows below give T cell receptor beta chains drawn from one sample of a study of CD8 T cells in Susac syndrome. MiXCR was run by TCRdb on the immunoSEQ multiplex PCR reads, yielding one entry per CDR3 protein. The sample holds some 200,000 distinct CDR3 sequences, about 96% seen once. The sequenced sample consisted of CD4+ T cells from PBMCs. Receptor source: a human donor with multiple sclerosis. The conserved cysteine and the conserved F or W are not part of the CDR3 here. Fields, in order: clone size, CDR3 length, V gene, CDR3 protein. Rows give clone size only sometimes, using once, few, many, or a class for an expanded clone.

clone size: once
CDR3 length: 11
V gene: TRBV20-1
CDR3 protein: SASRDTNQPQH

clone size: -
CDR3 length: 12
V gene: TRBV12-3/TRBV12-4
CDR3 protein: ASTQHGEGETQY

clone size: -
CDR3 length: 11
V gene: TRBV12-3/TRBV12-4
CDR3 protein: ATKEGPGREQF

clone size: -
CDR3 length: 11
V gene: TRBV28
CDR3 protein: AGGTASSYEQY

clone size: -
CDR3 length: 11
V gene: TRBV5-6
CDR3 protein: ASSFSRLYEQY

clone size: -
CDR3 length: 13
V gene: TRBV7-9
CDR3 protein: ASSPPGRTTYEQY

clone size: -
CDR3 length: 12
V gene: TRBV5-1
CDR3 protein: ASSLEEVKTEAF

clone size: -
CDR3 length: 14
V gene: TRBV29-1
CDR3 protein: SVEEGGPGLAFEQF

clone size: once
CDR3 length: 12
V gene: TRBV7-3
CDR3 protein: ASSATGRVPPLH

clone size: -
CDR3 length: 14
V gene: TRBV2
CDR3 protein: ASSGQGAVGANVLT

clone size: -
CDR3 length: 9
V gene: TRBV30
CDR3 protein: AWRQGYEQY

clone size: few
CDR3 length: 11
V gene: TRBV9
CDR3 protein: ASSTPGANVLT

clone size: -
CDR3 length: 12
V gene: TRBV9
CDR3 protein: ASSVAGAGNTIY

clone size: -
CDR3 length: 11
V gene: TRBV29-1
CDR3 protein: SGKGPGIYEQY

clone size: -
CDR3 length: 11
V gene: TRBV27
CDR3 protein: ASSFRGYTEAF

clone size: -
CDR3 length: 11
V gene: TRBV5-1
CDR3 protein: ASSPERRDTQY

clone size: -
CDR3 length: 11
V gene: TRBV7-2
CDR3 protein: ASSLGPYDEQF

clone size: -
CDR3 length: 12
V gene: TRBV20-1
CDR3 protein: SARMNSETGELF

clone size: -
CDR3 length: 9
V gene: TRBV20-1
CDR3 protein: SAASQTGQY

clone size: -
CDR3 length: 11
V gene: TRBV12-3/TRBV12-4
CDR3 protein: ASSPSWEGRVY

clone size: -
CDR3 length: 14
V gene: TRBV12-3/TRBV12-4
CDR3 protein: ASSLAVSSGANVLT

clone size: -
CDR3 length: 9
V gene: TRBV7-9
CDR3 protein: ASSLEGEEH

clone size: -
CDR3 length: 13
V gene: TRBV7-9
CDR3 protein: ASSPSAGPNYGYT

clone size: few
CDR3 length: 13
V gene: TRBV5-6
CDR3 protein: ASSRGLAGEETQY

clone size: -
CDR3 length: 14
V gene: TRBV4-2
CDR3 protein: ASSQDSTRGGETQY

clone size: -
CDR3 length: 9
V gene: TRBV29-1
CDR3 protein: SVRLPYEQY

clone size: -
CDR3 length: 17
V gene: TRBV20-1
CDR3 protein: SVRQEVAGLISPGDTQY